This T cell receptor (beta chain) appears in the sequencing data of a study of blood T cell repertoires in COVID-19. Looking at the study overall: Whether acute or convalescent, the COVID-19 samples came from the United States, Italy and Spain.

Original processing methods: Quantification of nucleated cells was approximated via reference gene primer amplification. Sequencing used immunoSEQ multiplex PCR; TCRdb keeps in-frame clones, though not all of them. Clone size and the V and J calls come from that table; the DNA yielded D and trimming. The sample lists about 170,000 clones; around 87% were seen once. CDR3 length: 16 residues. The ends were cut back, 3 bases at V and 2 bases at J, with 13 bases in the middle. The germline V gene has CDR1 KGHSH and CDR2 LQKENI. Seattle's enrolled individuals joined amid active infection and were then monitored longitudinally.

This chain joins TRBV18 and TRBJ2-2; possibly TRBD2 for D (6 bases). The specimen sequenced was peripheral blood. This clonotype was sampled from an elderly woman with COVID-19, enrolled during active disease. The CDR3 region has the DNA TGTGCCAGCTCACCCTTCCGGGACTCCAACACCGGGGAGCTGTTTTTT. Translation: CASSPFRDSNTGELFF.